This T cell receptor (beta chain) emerged from a study of cytomegalovirus exposure and HLA in healthy donors. Study-wide points: The TCR clusters that emerged in the first cohort tended, a later analysis found, to co-occur in the 120 or so validation repertoires. The study flagged some 180 TCR beta chains as cytomegalovirus-associated. Usually a TCR sequence was rare, but some public TCRs were found in many donors.

Clones were read by immunoSEQ multiplex PCR, and TCRdb kept only the in-frame ones, dropping some. In the table there are about 98,000 clones, roughly nine tenths of which are singletons. As regards this clone: Its cognate antigen is unknown.

The CDR3 contains 17 residues. Germline CDR1 reads MDHEN; CDR2 reads SYDVKM. V lost 2 bases, J lost 6 bases, and 11 bases stayed unmatched. The material sequenced was PBMCs. The rearrangement joins TRBV28 to TRBJ2-3, with TRBD2 matching over 10 bases. This receptor was taken from a man younger than 30 in good health and CMV-seropositive. This CDR3 is CASSLRAGGPSYDTQYF. The CDR3 DNA is TGTGCCAGCAGTTTAAGAGCGGGAGGGCCCTCGTATGATACGCAGTATTTT. The variable domain in full, completed from reference TRBV28 and TRBJ2-3, reads DVKVTQSSRYLVKRTGEKVFLECVQDMDHENMFWYRQDPGLGLRLIYFSYDVKMKEKGDIPEGYSVSREKKERFSLILESASTNQTSMYLCASSLRAGGPSYDTQYFGPGTRLTVL.